One sample yielded the 19 T cell receptor beta chains listed below, sequenced in a study of OX40 agonist ivuxolimab in advanced cancers. Library construction relied on the immunoSEQ multiplex PCR assay. As stored in TCRdb, this immuneACCESS dataset retains in-frame rearrangements with V and J assigned. A fraction of the clones does not appear; measured against another copy, unresolved V genes explain less than half of the discrepancy, and the remainder lacks a known reason. The sample data list more than 45,000 clones, and roughly 90% of these were observed just once. Around 19% of the sample comes from the top ten. The sequences come from CD4+ or CD8+ T cells sorted from blood, collected in a trial of the OX40 agonist ivuxolimab. The receptors stem from an adult with an advanced solid tumor such as melanoma, head and neck, liver or kidney cancer.

The V call is TRBV4-1, the J call TRBJ2-1; 9 bases align to TRBD2. CDR3 size: 14 residues. With 3 bases clipped from V and 8 bases from J, the junction kept 5 bases outside the gene matches. Germline V gives CDR1 MGHRA, CDR2 YSYEKL. CDR3 DNA: TGCGCCAGCAGCCAGGTTAGCGGGGGCTATGAGCAGTTCTTC. Protein: CASSQVSGGYEQFF.

This sequence joins TRBV6-1 and TRBJ1-1, with D unresolved. Trimming removed 2 bases at V and 4 bases at J, with 11 bases between. Germline V CDR1 and CDR2: MNHNS, SASEGT. This CDR3 has 14 amino acids. The CDR3 loop is CASSEMVAATEAFF. The CDR3, as DNA: TGTGCCAGCAGTGAAATGGTCGCCGCCACTGAAGCTTTCTTT.

V usage is TRBV29-1 and J usage is TRBJ2-2, with D possibly TRBD2 on 5 matching bases. The length of the CDR3 is 14 residues. V lost 2 bases and J 4 bases, leaving 11 bases between the germline ends. CDR1 and CDR2 (germline): SQVTM, ANQGSEA. CDR3 sequence reads: CSVEYSEFTGELFF. The DNA of the CDR3 is TGCAGCGTTGAATATAGCGAATTCACCGGGGAGCTGTTTTTT.

The J gene is TRBJ1-5, the V gene TRBV19; 7 bases align to TRBD1. The ends lost 11 bases at V and 7 bases at J; junction bases unmatched: 2. The CDR3 contains 10 residues. Germline V gene lookup returns CDR1 LNHDA and CDR2 SQIVND (reference sequence). CDR3 DNA sequence: TGTGCCGTAGGGGGCCAGCCCCAGCATTTT. Translation: CAVGGQPQHF. Looking up the rest from reference TRBV19 and TRBJ1-5 gives the full variable domain: DGGITQSPKYLFRKEGQNVTLSCEQNLNHDAMYWYRQDPGQGLRLIYYSQIVNDFQKGDIAEGYSVSREKKESFPLTVTSAQKNPTAFYLCAVGGQPQHFGDGTRLSIL.

This clone appeared a single time. The chain employs TRBV5-6 and TRBJ1-5; D uncertain. Germline V lookup: CDR1 SGHDT, CDR2 YYEEEE. The CDR3 spans 13 residues. V lost 2 bases and J lost 5, with 8 bases in between. The DNA for the CDR3 is TGTGCCAGCAGCTTCCTAACGGATCAGCCCCAGCATTTT. This translates into CASSFLTDQPQHF.

The table lists this clone with a count of one. At one of its ends the junction is not consistent with the germline gene, which may arise from a read error. J is TRBJ2-3 and V is TRBV10-2; 10 nucleotides match TRBD2. The CDR3 runs 14 residues. CDR1 and CDR2 from the germline V gene are WSHSY and SAAADI. CDR3 in DNA: TGTGCCAGCGCTCCGGGACTAGCGTCAGATACGCAGTATTTT. It is translated as CASAPGLASDTQYF.

This chain joins TRBV5-1 and TRBJ2-6, with D maybe TRBD2 (6 bases). The ends were cut back, 4 bases at V and 0 bases at J, with 8 bases in the middle. CDR1 is SGHRS and CDR2 is YFSETQ in the germline V gene. This CDR3 is 15 amino acids long. CDR3 residues: CASSQGGSGANVLTF. The CDR3 coding sequence is TGCGCCAGCAGCCAGGGAGGCTCTGGGGCCAACGTCCTGACTTTC.

The rearrangement links TRBV14 to TRBJ2-7; D is unresolved. CDR3 length: 14 amino acids. Trimming cost V 0 bases and J 1 base, with 7 bases left between them. Germline values: CDR1 SGHDN, CDR2 FVKESK. The CDR3 region has the DNA TGTGCCAGCAGCCAAGAGGTCCGTTCCTACGAGCAGTACTTC. It codes for CASSQEVRSYEQYF.

The CDR3 DNA sequence: TGCAGCGTTGAAGTACAGGGCAACGAGCAGTACTTC. It codes for CSVEVQGNEQYF. J is TRBJ2-7 and V is TRBV29-1; D may be TRBD1 (6 bases). This CDR3 spans 12 amino acids. The germline V gene has CDR1 SQVTM and CDR2 ANQGSEA. Trimming took 1 base from V and 5 from J, leaving 9 bases between them.

J is TRBJ2-1 and V is TRBV9; TRBD2 might be the D (5 bases). Germline CDR1 reads SGDLS; CDR2 reads YYNGEE. V was clipped by 3 bases and J by 10 bases, with 8 bases between them. The CDR3 is 11 amino acids. The DNA for the CDR3 is TGTGCCAGCAGCGACGGCGGGGAGCAGTTCTTC. This codes for CASSDGGEQFF.

This clone was observed a handful of times. This sample includes further DNA sequences coding for the same CDR3. The CDR3: CASSLGRQGNYEQYF. The CDR3 DNA is TGTGCCAGCAGCTTGGGCCGACAGGGAAACTACGAGCAGTACTTC. This chain uses TRBV5-4 with TRBJ2-7; TRBD1 aligns across 7 bases. CDR1 is SGHNT, CDR2 YYREEE, per germline (reference sequence). The J segment lost 3 bases and the V segment lost 0 bases, leaving 6 bases of the junction unmatched. The CDR3 loop spans 15 amino acids. The complete variable domain, with remaining parts taken from reference TRBV5-4 and TRBJ2-7, reads ETGVTQSPTHLIKTRGQQVTLRCSSQSGHNTVSWYQQALGQGPQFIFQYYREEENGRGNFPPRFSGLQFPNYSSELNVNALELDDSALYLCASSLGRQGNYEQYFGPGTRLTVT.

The chain recombines TRBV28 with TRBJ2-7; D is possibly TRBD2 (5 bases). The CDR3 runs 15 residues. The germline CDR1 and CDR2 sequences are MDHEN and SYDVKM. Trimming left V 6 bases short and J 2 bases short, with 17 bases between. In nucleotides, the CDR3 is TGTGCCAGCAGCTTGGGGAGCAGGTTCGCCTACGAGCAGTACTTC. Translated: CASSLGSRFAYEQYF. Together with reference TRBV28 and TRBJ2-7, the CDR3 gives the full variable domain: DVKVTQSSRYLVKRTGEKVFLECVQDMDHENMFWYRQDPGLGLRLIYFSYDVKMKEKGDIPEGYSVSREKKERFSLILESASTNQTSMYLCASSLGSRFAYEQYFGPGTRLTVT.

This chain joins TRBV25-1 and TRBJ1-4; the match to TRBD1 covers 8 bases. V dropped 4 bases and J dropped 4; count of bases not matched to a gene: 2. The CDR3 covers 14 residues. Germline V gene lookup returns CDR1 MGHDK and CDR2 SYGVNS. The CDR3 reads CASSGDRLNEKLFF. The CDR3 DNA reads TGTGCCAGCAGTGGGGACAGGCTTAATGAAAAACTGTTTTTT. Full variable domain (remainder filled in from reference TRBV25-1 and TRBJ1-4): EADIYQTPRYLVIGTGKKITLECSQTMGHDKMYWYQQDPGMELHLIHYSYGVNSTEKGDLSSESTVSRIRTEHFPLTLESARPSHTSQYLCASSGDRLNEKLFFGSGTQLSVL.

The V and J genes are TRBV6-5 and TRBJ2-7; no clear D gene. V lost 2 bases and J lost 2, with 10 bases in between. This CDR3 is built from 14 residues. Germline-derived CDR1 and CDR2 are MNHEY and SVGAGI. CDR3: CASSYVGAAYEQYF. CDR3 in DNA: TGTGCCAGCAGTTACGTGGGCGCGGCCTACGAGCAGTACTTC.

This clone was seen a single time. This CDR3 is CASSQASPAYEQYF. The CDR3 region has the DNA TGTGCCAGCAGTCAGGCCTCCCCGGCCTACGAGCAGTACTTC. The genes are TRBV6-5 and TRBJ2-7; no reliable D call. V lost 5 bases, J lost 2 bases, and 13 bases lay in between. Germline V gene data show CDR1 as MNHEY and CDR2 as SVGAGI. The CDR3 totals 14 residues.

The chain recombines TRBV7-8 with TRBJ1-2; the match to TRBD1 covers 7 bases. The J segment lost 6 bases and the V segment lost 5 bases, leaving 6 bases of the junction unmatched. Looked up from germline, CDR1 is SGHVS and CDR2 is FQNEAQ. The CDR3 runs to 13 residues. The CDR3 bases are TGTGCCAGCAGCCCTAGGACAGGCCATGGCTACACCTTC. It translates to CASSPRTGHGYTF.

The rearrangement joins TRBV5-1 to TRBJ2-7; D may be TRBD1 (5 bases). The length of the CDR3 is 15 residues. V was cut by 0 bases and J by 3 bases, with 13 bases left in between. The germline V gene has CDR1 SGHRS and CDR2 YFSETQ. CDR3 coding DNA: TGCGCCAGCAGCTTGGCCGAAGGGGCTGTCTACGAGCAGTACTTC. Protein product: CASSLAEGAVYEQYF.

The chain is built from TRBV29-1 and TRBJ2-2; no reliable D call. Trimming shortened V by 5 bases and J by 4 bases, and 8 bases separated the two germline ends. The CDR3 runs 12 residues. Germline V gene data show CDR1 as SQVTM and CDR2 as ANQGSEA. CDR3 coding DNA: TGCAGCGTTTCTGGGTTCACCGGGGAGCTGTTTTTT. Its translation is CSVSGFTGELFF.

The CDR3 region is CASSLTTAYEQYF. The CDR3 region has the DNA TGTGCCAGTAGTTTGACGACAGCCTACGAGCAGTACTTC. The rearrangement links TRBV19 to TRBJ2-7; TRBD1 might be the D (5 bases). CDR1 is LNHDA, CDR2 SQIVND, per germline (reference sequence). V was clipped by 5 bases and J by 2 bases, with 10 bases between them. CDR3 length: 13 residues.